This T cell receptor (beta chain) comes out of a study of cytomegalovirus exposure and HLA in healthy donors. 13 Jbeta primers and 60 Vbeta primers were used for the PCR. Sequencing used immunoSEQ multiplex PCR; TCRdb keeps in-frame clones, though not all of them. The table has some 140,000 clones, around 78% seen once. CDR1 and CDR2 from the germline V gene are SQVTM and ANQGSEA. V shed 2 bases and J shed 6 bases, with 14 bases lying between them. This CDR3 comprises 13 residues. The chain combines TRBV29-1 with TRBJ2-7; D possibly corresponds to TRBD1 (6 bases). This sequence originates from a woman aged 18-29 years in good health and CMV-seronegative. The sequencing sample was made of PBMCs. The CDR3 sequence: CSVETPGVSEQYF. For the CDR3, the DNA is TGCAGCGTTGAAACCCCAGGGGTATCCGAGCAGTACTTC.